The TCR beta chain under discussion was sequenced for a study of blood T cells in healthy people across ages. The individuals who served as donors were healthy Caucasians living in Russia, aged about 6 to 90. For every donor, a draw yielded 8.5 to 10 milliliters of peripheral blood. Isolation per sample recovered at least 6 million PBMCs. The authors ran a second PCR of 7 to 11 cycles using a sample-barcoded 5' primer and a J-beta primer mix. Every molecule of cDNA carried a tag from a template-switch adaptor with 12 random nucleotides. TCRdb processed the 5' RACE reads anew with MiXCR; each CDR3 protein has one entry. The table includes 1.5 million to 1.8 million distinct CDR3 sequences, around 40% detected once. The CDR3 loop spans 16 amino acids. CDR1 is LGHNA and CDR2 is YSLEER in the germline V gene. The V end lost 0 bases, the J end lost 6 bases, and 12 bases lay between the germline ends.

The J gene is TRBJ1-6, the V gene TRBV4-3; maybe TRBD1 (6 bases). Input material: blood. The sequence was obtained from a woman younger than 30 in good health. CDR3 nucleotide sequence: TGCGCCAGCAGCCAAGATCAGGGGACCCCTAATTCACCCCTCCACTTT. It specifies CASSQDQGTPNSPLHF.